The rows below give T cell receptor beta chains drawn from one sample of a study of blood T cell repertoires in COVID-19. Profiling relied on immunoSEQ multiplex PCR, and the TCRdb table lists in-frame clones only, not all of them. The sample shows about 110,000 clones, 65% to 80% of them seen only once. What was sequenced was peripheral blood. The receptors originated from a woman in her sixties or seventies with acute or convalescent COVID-19. CDR3s include the opening cysteine and the closing phenylalanine or tryptophan. The order of the fields is CDR3 DNA, CDR3 protein, J gene, V gene, clone size, D gene. D genes are given only for firm matches. A row's size may be missing; if present it is once, few, many or a size class.

TGTGCCAGCAGGGCAGGGGGAGAGATGGACGAGCAGTACTTC	CASRAGGEMDEQYF	TRBJ2-7	TRBV6-5	.	TRBD1
TGTGCCAGCAGCTCGCAACTTGATGGCTACACCTTC	CASSSQLDGYTF	TRBJ1-2	TRBV7-2	.	.
TGTGCCAGCAGTGCTTCCGGGACTAGCGGACTCAACCCCGCCTACGAGCAGTACTTC	CASSASGTSGLNPAYEQYF	TRBJ2-7	TRBV28	.	TRBD2
TGTGCCAGCAGTTATGGGCCAGGCGCGCAGTTCTTC	CASSYGPGAQFF	TRBJ2-1	TRBV6-2/TRBV6-3	few	.
TGTGCCAGCAGCTTTTATCTGGGGGGCCAAGAGACCCAGTACTTC	CASSFYLGGQETQYF	TRBJ2-5	TRBV7-8	.	.
TGTGCCACCAGTCCACAGTTTGGGGAGACCCAGTACTTC	CATSPQFGETQYF	TRBJ2-5	TRBV24-1	.	.
TGTGCCACAAGACAGGGGGCAAGCTACGAGCAGTACTTC	CATRQGASYEQYF	TRBJ2-7	TRBV2	few	TRBD1
TGCGCCAGCAGGGGTGACAGTCGAGAGACCCAGTACTTC	CASRGDSRETQYF	TRBJ2-5	TRBV5-1	.	.
TGTGCCACCAGTGAGACAGGAGTTGGCTACGAGCAGTACTTC	CATSETGVGYEQYF	TRBJ2-7	TRBV24-1	.	.
TGTGCCAGCAGCATAGCGGGGGGGCTCAATGAGCAGTTCTTC	CASSIAGGLNEQFF	TRBJ2-1	TRBV5-4	once	TRBD2
TGTGCCAGCTCACCACCGGTTGCGGGGTTGAACACTGAAGCTTTCTTT	CASSPPVAGLNTEAFF	TRBJ1-1	TRBV18	.	.
TGTGCCAGCACCTCGGGAGGGAGGGTGGGCTACACCTTC	CASTSGGRVGYTF	TRBJ1-2	TRBV6-5	.	.
TGTGCCAGCAGGGACAGAGATCAGCCCCAGCATTTT	CASRDRDQPQHF	TRBJ1-5	TRBV12-3/TRBV12-4	.	.
TGTGCCAGCGTCAAGGTTGGGGGACAGGGCTACAATGAGCAGTTCTTC	CASVKVGGQGYNEQFF	TRBJ2-1	TRBV21-1	.	.
TGTGCCTGGAGTGTGGAACAGTTGACAGGGCGTCAAGAGACCCAGTACTTC	CAWSVEQLTGRQETQYF	TRBJ2-5	TRBV30	.	TRBD1
TGTGCCACCAGTGATTTGCCCCGGGGGGGACAGTGGGGGGCTAACGGTGAAAAACTGTTTTTT	CATSDLPRGGQWGANGEKLFF	TRBJ1-4	TRBV24-1	few	TRBD1
TGTGCCAGCAGCAGAGAGGTAAATGGCTACACCTTC	CASSREVNGYTF	TRBJ1-2	TRBV9	.	.
TGCGCCAGCAGCTTGGGGACAGCGAATTCACCCCTCCACTTT	CASSLGTANSPLHF	TRBJ1-6	TRBV5-1	.	.
TGTGCCAGCAGCTTAGCCGGGGGGGTTAACACCGGGGAGCTGTTTTTT	CASSLAGGVNTGELFF	TRBJ2-2	TRBV5-4	.	TRBD2
TGTGCCAGCAGTTTTGGCGGGGCCGAAGACCGTATTCCCTACGAGCAGTACTTC	CASSFGGAEDRIPYEQYF	TRBJ2-7	TRBV28	.	.
TGTGCCAGCAGGCGGGCGGGGGTAGGCCCCTACGAGCAGTACTTC	CASRRAGVGPYEQYF	TRBJ2-7	TRBV2	.	TRBD2
TGCGCCAGCAGCGCCCGGGACAGGGTAGGCGTTGGGGCCAACGTCCTGACTTTC	CASSARDRVGVGANVLTF	TRBJ2-6	TRBV5-1	.	TRBD1
TGTGCCAGCAGTCACCTAAGGGGAGGGCAAGGCGGACAGCCCCAGCATTTT	CASSHLRGGQGGQPQHF	TRBJ1-5	TRBV27	.	.
TGTGCCAGCATCTCTAGCGGTCAATACACTGAAGCTTTCTTT	CASISSGQYTEAFF	TRBJ1-1	TRBV28	.	.
TGCGCCAGCAGTCAATCTGGCCCAAAACAGGGGGCTTCCGGGGAGCTGTTTTTT	CASSQSGPKQGASGELFF	TRBJ2-2	TRBV23-1	.	TRBD1
TGTGCCAGCAGTTTAATCCCGCCGGGACTTAGCAATCAGCCCCAGCATTTT	CASSLIPPGLSNQPQHF	TRBJ1-5	TRBV27	.	.